These T cell receptor beta chains were read from a single sample in a study of Tregs in tolerant kidney transplant recipients. Clones were read by immunoSEQ multiplex PCR, and TCRdb kept only the in-frame ones, dropping some. The table lists approximately 75,000 clones, about 91% of them singletons. The source material was Tregs from blood, sampled before the transplant. The receptors were gathered from a human donor who received a combined kidney and bone marrow transplant. CDR3s include the opening cysteine and the closing phenylalanine or tryptophan. Some rows mark clone size as missing; the rest say once, few, many or name a class of expanded clone.

CDR3: CASSPTGTSYEQYF
J: TRBJ2-7
V: TRBV6-5
size: NA

CDR3: CASSAITGVGQETQYF
J: TRBJ2-5
V: TRBV9
size: NA

CDR3: CATGTGDYSGNTIYF
J: TRBJ1-3
V: TRBV19
size: NA

CDR3: CASSELGSYNEQFF
J: TRBJ2-1
V: TRBV6-1
size: once

CDR3: CASGILTGTANYGYTF
J: TRBJ1-2
V: TRBV28
size: NA

CDR3: CASSSQRGTELFF
J: NA
V: TRBV7-2
size: NA

CDR3: CASRGTRNEQFF
J: TRBJ2-1
V: TRBV2
size: NA

CDR3: CASSPRVPWEQYF
J: TRBJ2-7
V: TRBV28
size: NA

CDR3: CASSHRDGYSYEQYF
J: TRBJ2-7
V: TRBV4-2
size: NA

CDR3: CASSLWRQYNSPLHF
J: TRBJ1-6
V: TRBV28
size: NA

CDR3: CASSLPGRSGYTF
J: TRBJ1-2
V: TRBV28
size: NA

CDR3: CASSFRDLNTEAFF
J: TRBJ1-1
V: TRBV5-4
size: NA

CDR3: CASSFDSNQPQHF
J: TRBJ1-5
V: TRBV28
size: NA

CDR3: CASRALSQGTGANVLTF
J: TRBJ2-6
V: TRBV28
size: NA

CDR3: CASSPKSGSVYEQYF
J: TRBJ2-7
V: TRBV5-4
size: NA

CDR3: CASSRNGQGAYEQYF
J: TRBJ2-7
V: TRBV7-2
size: NA

CDR3: CASSFTAVKGFDEQYF
J: TRBJ2-7
V: TRBV28
size: NA

CDR3: CASSLVGHTDTQYF
J: TRBJ2-3
V: TRBV11-2
size: once

CDR3: CASSLGLAGQETQYF
J: TRBJ2-5
V: TRBV11-2
size: NA

CDR3: CASSVGYEQYF
J: TRBJ2-7
V: TRBV5-1
size: NA

CDR3: CASSLLGTGELFF
J: TRBJ2-2
V: TRBV7-3
size: NA

CDR3: CASSSGEWETQYF
J: TRBJ2-5
V: TRBV10-2
size: NA

CDR3: CASSPKTSLGTYEQYF
J: TRBJ2-7
V: TRBV5-1
size: NA

CDR3: CASSPYPGNTIYF
J: TRBJ1-3
V: TRBV6-4
size: few

CDR3: CASSFFLAGVPSSYNEQFF
J: TRBJ2-1
V: TRBV28
size: few

CDR3: CASSPAGGEGDTQYF
J: TRBJ2-3
V: TRBV7-3
size: NA

CDR3: CASSLANTEAFF
J: TRBJ1-1
V: TRBV10-2
size: NA

CDR3: CAISEDRASQETQYF
J: TRBJ2-5
V: TRBV10-3
size: NA

CDR3: CASSWSVGEQFF
J: TRBJ2-1
V: TRBV7-2
size: NA

CDR3: CASSPGQSYGYTF
J: TRBJ1-2
V: TRBV28
size: NA

CDR3: CASSPPGQGLGGELFF
J: TRBJ2-2
V: TRBV18
size: NA

CDR3: CASSLDGSSSGSNEQFF
J: TRBJ2-1
V: TRBV11-2
size: NA

CDR3: CASSLDLRGVGPTNEKLFF
J: TRBJ1-4
V: TRBV7-8
size: NA

CDR3: CASSVEETQYF
J: TRBJ2-5
V: TRBV9
size: NA

CDR3: CASSVGNYGYTF
J: TRBJ1-2
V: TRBV9
size: NA

CDR3: CASSLGASRSTDTQYF
J: TRBJ2-3
V: TRBV4-2
size: once

CDR3: CASSDRGLEQYF
J: TRBJ2-5
V: TRBV19
size: NA

CDR3: CASSLIVGQGPYEQYF
J: TRBJ2-7
V: TRBV7-8
size: NA

CDR3: CASSPRTAPGNTEAFF
J: TRBJ1-1
V: TRBV18
size: NA

CDR3: CASSLAGYKGQNNEQFF
J: TRBJ2-1
V: TRBV11-2
size: NA

CDR3: CASSLGPSFSYEQYF
J: TRBJ2-7
V: TRBV7-2
size: NA

CDR3: CASSIDAGGHYEQYF
J: TRBJ2-7
V: TRBV19
size: NA

CDR3: CASSLSGNTIYF
J: TRBJ1-3
V: TRBV28
size: NA

CDR3: CSVEAKGRYMNTEAFF
J: TRBJ1-1
V: TRBV29-1
size: NA

CDR3: CATSRGQGGYNSPLHF
J: TRBJ1-6
V: TRBV15
size: NA

CDR3: CASTNGRGTTGELFF
J: TRBJ2-2
V: TRBV5-4
size: NA

CDR3: CASIPGQGKKGSYNEQFF
J: TRBJ2-1
V: TRBV27
size: NA

CDR3: CASRAARGPTDTQYF
J: TRBJ2-3
V: TRBV6-1
size: once

CDR3: CASSLTGETYEQYF
J: TRBJ2-7
V: TRBV7-3
size: NA

CDR3: CASSRGFGYGYTF
J: TRBJ1-2
V: TRBV5-6
size: few

CDR3: CASSVGTSGRVYNEQFF
J: TRBJ2-1
V: TRBV9
size: NA

CDR3: CASSLSGTRNEKLFF
J: TRBJ1-4
V: TRBV18
size: NA

CDR3: CASSQRTGSEAFF
J: TRBJ1-1
V: TRBV6-4
size: NA

CDR3: CASSLGGVEFAYTF
J: TRBJ1-2
V: TRBV5-1
size: NA

CDR3: CASSPTPSGGWFF
J: TRBJ2-1
V: TRBV18
size: once

CDR3: CASSLEQAEAFF
J: TRBJ1-1
V: TRBV28
size: NA

CDR3: CASSPTSGRYNEQFF
J: TRBJ2-1
V: TRBV5-5
size: once

CDR3: CASRDREATEAFF
J: TRBJ1-1
V: TRBV12-2
size: NA

CDR3: CASNPGQGYNEQFF
J: TRBJ2-1
V: TRBV4-3
size: NA